The entry that follows covers one TCR beta chain sequence. Its cognate antigen is unknown. Some clones are missing from TCRdb's copy, which holds only in-frame ones; the method was immunoSEQ multiplex PCR. The data hold some 120,000 clones, with around nine tenths observed a single time. The record originates from a study of cytomegalovirus exposure and HLA in healthy donors. Overall study findings and caveats: The tendency of first-cohort TCR clusters to co-occur in the 110 or so validation repertoires emerged from a later analysis.

This clonotype originated in a young man in good health and CMV-seronegative. Sequenced material: PBMCs.

CDR3 sequence (DNA): TGTGCCAGCAGCTTGGGGCAGGGGAATGAGCAGTTCTTC. Encoded protein: CASSLGQGNEQFF. The rearrangement links TRBV5-6 to TRBJ2-1; D might be TRBD1 (6 bases). This CDR3 comprises 13 residues. Germline V gene lookup returns CDR1 SGHDT and CDR2 YYEEEE. Trimming shortened V by 0 bases and J by 7 bases, and 8 bases separated the two germline ends.